This T cell receptor beta chain was observed in a study of CD8 T cells in ankylosing spondylitis (dated by TCRdb to the late 2010s). In the study overall: To find TCR variants linked to disease, the study profiled T cell receptor beta repertoires in ankylosing spondylitis patients and healthy donors. In total, the full study cohort was made up of 110 or so healthy donors and roughly 27 ankylosing spondylitis patients. Samples of peripheral blood were taken, and for ankylosing spondylitis patients, synovial fluid was collected as well. On the study overall, not on this receptor specifically: Blood from ankylosing spondylitis patients appeared to be characterized by a TCR beta motif composed of under 10 highly homologous amino acid variants. Some TCR beta motif variants had previously been reported in synovial fluid and blood of reactive arthritis patients, which suggested common disease-initiation mechanisms. The disease-linked clones showed a CD8+ phenotype and occurred at relatively low frequencies in peripheral blood. According to the report, matched synovial fluid samples from ankylosing spondylitis patients were significantly enriched for the disease-linked clones.

To note about this clonotype: The antigen this receptor binds is unknown. Nothing much larger sits one base from this clone, and base qualities are not available.

V ends up 0 bases short and J 5 bases short, with an unmatched junction base count of 6. There are 15 amino acids in the CDR3, from cysteine to phenylalanine inclusive. The CDR3 DNA has 45 bases and is translated from base 1. CDR1 and CDR2 (SGHRS, YFSETQ) derive from the germline V gene. Instrument on record: Illumina HiSeq 2500. Quantitative 5'-RACE with molecular barcodes was the method used to prepare the TCR beta libraries. Concerning the study's data processing: To identify disease-linked TCR variants, a new computational method was used, one built on a probabilistic model of VDJ rearrangement. Using fastp trimming at Q25 and MiXCR clonotype assembly, TCRdb reanalyzed the public sequencing data and kept in-frame beta chains. Here each entry gathers all rows of one CDR3 protein and keeps the most common genes and DNA. The V and J calls shown here were made by TCRdb, not taken from the authors' results. A total of 250,000 to 350,000 distinct CDR3 sequences appear in this sample, less than 10% of them only once. The top ten clonotypes cover more than 14% of the sample.

The V gene is TRBV5-1 and the J gene is TRBJ1-2, with 8 central nucleotides matching TRBD1. The source is a male donor with ankylosing spondylitis. The material sequenced was blood, either unsorted or a sorted T cell fraction (not recorded which). At the DNA level, the sequence is TGCGCCAGCAGCTTGGTCTGGGACAGGAATTATGGCTACACCTTC. Protein translation: CASSLVWDRNYGYTF.